The entry that follows covers one TCR beta chain sequence. Its cognate antigen is unknown. The data are from a study of graft-versus-host responses after intestinal transplantation. Background on the study: Recipients received multivisceral, liver-intestinal, or isolated intestinal transplants. Every recipient underwent anti-thymocyte globulin induction, then tacrolimus and steroids for roughly three years.

This CDR3 has 15 amino acids. V gave up 4 bases and J gave up 0 bases; unmatched junction bases: 4. Looked up from germline, CDR1 is SGHVS and CDR2 is FNYEAQ. The repertoire was sequenced with immunoSEQ multiplex PCR; TCRdb's copy has only in-frame clones and lacks some. The sample carries tens of thousands of clones, 91% recorded once. Findings and caveats of the study: Researchers found GvH clones in recipient marrow, and some showed up first in ileum or blood.

The specimen comprised unstimulated CD8+ T cells sorted from spleen or lymph node cells, sampled before intestinal transplant. This clonotype originated in a human donor who received an intestinal transplant. This chain connects TRBV7-6 to TRBJ1-1; the match to TRBD1 covers 8 bases. CDR3 protein: CASSSGQGMNTEAFF. The CDR3, as DNA: TGTGCCAGCAGCTCAGGACAGGGCATGAACACTGAAGCTTTCTTT. The full variable domain, its missing parts supplied by reference TRBV7-6 and TRBJ1-1, is GAGVSQSPRYKVTKRGQDVALRCDPISGHVSLYWYRQALGQGPEFLTYFNYEAQQDKSGLPNDRFSAERPEGSISTLTIQRTEQRDSAMYRCASSSGQGMNTEAFFGQGTRLTVV.